A single sample is the source of the 32 T cell receptor beta chains below, sequenced in a study of T-cell reconstitution after alpha-beta-depleted transplantation in children. This sample's TCRbeta library carried unique molecular identifier barcodes. Via MiXCR, TCRdb re-called the PCR reads, giving one row per CDR3 protein. Among hundreds of thousands of distinct CDR3 sequences listed, about 11% were seen once. This specimen consisted of PBMCs from the stem cell graft donor, obtained from the stem cell graft. These TCRs come from a human donor who donated a stem cell graft to a child with acute myeloid leukemia.

This sequence joins TRBV11-2 and TRBJ2-7; no clear D gene. The CDR3 covers 13 residues. From germline, CDR1 is SGHAT and CDR2 FQNNGV. V lost 5 bases, J lost 3 bases, and 11 bases lay in between. CDR3: CASSPSLRYEQYF. The CDR3, as DNA: TGTGCCAGCAGCCCCTCGTTACGCTACGAGCAGTACTTC.

The table lists this clonotype with many counts. The chain has TRBV15 and TRBJ2-6; TRBD1 is a possible D gene (6 bases). V gave up 0 bases and J gave up 2 bases, with 11 bases separating them. This CDR3 comprises 17 residues. Per the germline V gene, CDR1 is LNHNV and CDR2 is YYDKDF (reference sequence). CDR3 residues: CATSREGKGAGANVLTF. The DNA of the CDR3 is TGTGCCACCAGCAGAGAAGGCAAGGGGGCTGGGGCCAACGTCCTGACTTTC.

This clonotype was recorded many times. The CDR3 DNA follows: TGTGCCACAGGTCCGGCACACCAGAACACTGAAGCTTTCTTT. Its translation is CATGPAHQNTEAFF. The chain couples TRBV12-3 or TRBV12-4 to TRBJ1-1; the D is unclear. Trimming removed 10 bases from V and 1 base from J, with 16 bases in between. This CDR3 is 14 amino acids long.

This clonotype was detected many times. V usage is TRBV10-3 and J usage is TRBJ1-2; D is uncertain. The CDR3 extends over 13 amino acids. V was shortened by 9 bases and J by 0 bases, with 11 bases between the two germline ends. Germline CDR1 is ENHRY and CDR2 is SYGVKD. Written as DNA, the CDR3 is TGTGCCATTCAACTGTCAGCTAACTATGGCTACACCTTC. This codes for CAIQLSANYGYTF.

The J gene is TRBJ2-7, the V gene TRBV6-2 or TRBV6-3; D might be TRBD1 or TRBD2, each matching 5 bases. There are 12 residues in the CDR3. V shed 7 bases and J shed 2 bases, with 9 bases lying between them. CDR1 MNHEY and CDR2 SVGEGT come from the germline V gene. CDR3 region: CASIRGPYEQYF. The CDR3 region has the DNA TGTGCCAGCATCCGGGGCCCCTACGAGCAGTACTTC.

In its sample, this clonotype was seen a few times. In DNA, the CDR3 is TGCAGCGGGTCCTCCGGGACAGGGACTTCGGCTAATGAAAAACTGTTTTTT. Its translation: CSGSSGTGTSANEKLFF. The V gene is TRBV29-1, the J gene TRBJ1-4, with TRBD1 matching 9 bases. This CDR3 has 17 amino acids. Looked up from germline, CDR1 is SQVTM and CDR2 is ANQGSEA. Losses at the gene ends were 7 bases for V and 3 bases for J; bases not matched to a gene: 15. Variable domain in full (rest from reference TRBV29-1 and TRBJ1-4): SAVISQKPSRDICQRGTSLTIQCQVDSQVTMMFWYRQQPGQSLTLIATANQGSEATYESGFVIDKFPISRPNLTFSTLTVSNMSPEDSSIYLCSGSSGTGTSANEKLFFGSGTQLSVL.

The V call is TRBV11-2, the J call TRBJ2-1; 14 bases are a match to TRBD2. J lost 3 bases, V lost 6 bases, and 10 bases had no gene match. The CDR3 extends over 18 amino acids. The germline V gene encodes CDR1 SGHAT and CDR2 FQNNGV. The CDR3 here is CASRQGGLAGVGYNEQFF. The CDR3 coding sequence is TGTGCCAGCAGACAGGGGGGACTAGCGGGAGTAGGCTACAATGAGCAGTTCTTC.

The chain combines TRBV6-5 with TRBJ2-7; 8 bases are a match to TRBD2. This CDR3 comprises 15 residues. Trimming at V came to 2 bases and at J to 4 bases, leaving 7 bases not matched to a gene. The germline CDR1 and CDR2 sequences are MNHEY and SVGAGI. CDR3 DNA sequence: TGTGCCAGCAGTTACCGGGCTAGCGGGCCGTACGAGCAGTACTTC. The encoded protein is CASSYRASGPYEQYF.

Only a few counts were recorded for this clonotype. The rearrangement uses TRBV20-1 and TRBJ2-1, with a weak D call TRBD2 (6 bases). CDR3 length equals 16 residues. In germline, CDR1 is DFQATT, CDR2 SNEGSKA (reference sequence). V was cut by 3 bases and J by 0 bases, with 15 bases left in between. The DNA of the CDR3 is TGCAGTGCTAGGAATAGCGGAGCTTTCTCCTACAATGAGCAGTTCTTC. Encoded protein: CSARNSGAFSYNEQFF.

Notes on this clonotype: This may stem from a read error, because a much larger clone lies one nucleotide away. V and J are TRBV29-1 and TRBJ2-1; 8 positions match TRBD1. CDR1 and CDR2 (germline): SQVTM, ANQGSEA. The CDR3 has 12 residues. CDR3 nucleotide sequence: TGCAGCGCCCACGACAGGGGTAATGAGCAGTCCTTC. Translating gives CSAHDRGNEQSF.

This rearrangement joins TRBV20-1 to TRBJ1-1; a weak D match, TRBD1 (5 bases). Germline CDR1 DFQATT, CDR2 SNEGSKA (reference sequence). CDR3 size: 16 residues. V was clipped by 1 base and J by 0 bases, with 15 bases between them. Here the CDR3 DNA reads TGCAGTGCTAGAGCCCACCTTGGGGGGATGAACACTGAAGCTTTCTTT. Translating gives CSARAHLGGMNTEAFF.

V gene TRBV5-1 combines with J gene TRBJ2-3; D is undetermined. With 2 bases removed from V and 0 bases from J, the gap between germline ends came to 7 bases. The CDR3 spans 14 residues. Looked up from germline, CDR1 is SGHRS and CDR2 is YFSETQ. CDR3 in amino acids: CASSFIISTDTQYF. Here the CDR3 DNA reads TGCGCCAGCAGCTTTATAATCAGCACAGATACGCAGTATTTT.

This clonotype was seen repeatedly, ten times or more. The genes are TRBV5-5 and TRBJ2-1, with 9 bases aligning to TRBD2. After removal of 1 base from V and 8 bases from J, the junction contained 7 bases not matched to a gene. CDR1 is SGHKS and CDR2 is YYEKEE in the germline V gene (reference sequence). This CDR3 comprises 15 residues. The CDR3 region has the DNA TGTGCCAGCAGCTTGATAGGCGGGAGGGCCGATGAGCAGTTCTTC. Amino acids: CASSLIGGRADEQFF.

The chain carries TRBV25-1 and TRBJ2-2; 7 bases agree with TRBD2. The CDR3 is 14 amino acids. Germline lookup yields CDR1 MGHDK and CDR2 SYGVNS. With 10 bases clipped from V and 4 bases from J, the junction kept 9 bases outside the gene matches. CDR3 loop: CATSGTIATGELFF. The CDR3 nucleotides read TGTGCCACCAGCGGGACTATTGCCACCGGGGAGCTGTTTTTT.

The chain uses TRBV10-3 and TRBJ1-5; no reliable D call. This CDR3 is built from 13 residues. The V gene lost 4 bases and the J gene lost 4 bases, with 8 bases spanning the gap. Germline V gene data show CDR1 as ENHRY and CDR2 as SYGVKD. In DNA form, the CDR3 reads TGTGCCATCAGTGGAGGAGATAATCAGCCCCAGCATTTT. Protein product: CAISGGDNQPQHF.

The V call is TRBV20-1, the J call TRBJ1-1; 9 nucleotides agree with TRBD1. The V gene's germline CDR1 is DFQATT and CDR2 SNEGSKA (reference sequence). With 5 bases clipped from V and 13 bases from J, the junction kept 11 bases outside the gene matches. This CDR3 comprises 12 residues. The CDR3 DNA follows: TGCAGTGCTCCGGGACAGGGTGGGTTCGTTTTCTTT. Translation gives CSAPGQGGFVFF.

This clonotype appeared a few times. The chain is built from TRBV5-1 and TRBJ2-1; weak D call: TRBD1 (6 bases). The CDR3 is 16 residues long. Germline loops: CDR1 SGHRS, CDR2 YFSETQ. V shed 0 bases and J shed 1 base, with 11 bases lying between them. The CDR3: CASSLVGTLSYNEQFF. CDR3 coding DNA: TGCGCCAGCAGCTTGGTGGGGACACTTTCCTACAATGAGCAGTTCTTC.

A few counts support this clonotype. CDR3 sequence: CASSLYPGSYEQYF. CDR3 nucleotides: TGTGCCAGCAGCTTATACCCCGGCTCCTACGAGCAGTACTTC. The J gene is TRBJ2-7, the V gene TRBV7-3; D call uncertain. With 2 bases removed from V and 0 bases from J, the gap between germline ends came to 8 bases. Germline-derived CDR1 and CDR2 are SGHTA and FQGTGA. This CDR3 has 14 amino acids.

This clonotype was recorded many times. V and J are TRBV5-1 and TRBJ2-7; weak D call: TRBD2 (8 bases). The CDR3 extends over 14 amino acids. V was clipped by 4 bases and J by 4 bases, with 15 bases between them. From germline, CDR1 is SGHRS and CDR2 YFSETQ. CDR3 protein: CASSPGGTEYEQYF. Written as DNA, the CDR3 is TGCGCCAGCAGCCCGGGAGGGACAGAATACGAGCAGTACTTC.

The sample holds many counts of this clonotype. The chain couples TRBV28 to TRBJ2-3; 8 bases map to TRBD2. Per the germline V gene, CDR1 is MDHEN and CDR2 is SYDVKM. The V and J ends lost 5 bases and 1 base, in that order; junction bases with no gene match: 14. The CDR3 is 18 residues long. Written as DNA, the CDR3 is TGTGCCAGCAGTCTTAGCGGGGAAAGAAGAGGGCGCACAGATACGCAGTATTTT. Translated, it gives CASSLSGERRGRTDTQYF.

This clonotype appeared many times. The chain is built from TRBV6-2 or TRBV6-3 and TRBJ2-7, with a possible D match to TRBD2 (6 bases). This CDR3 region has 16 residues. Trimming left V 5 bases short and J 5 bases short, with 22 bases between. Germline V lookup: CDR1 MNHEY, CDR2 SVGEGT. The CDR3 DNA reads TGTGCCAGCAGTCAGGATGGGACTGCTGGTACCGACGAGCAGTACTTC. Protein sequence: CASSQDGTAGTDEQYF.

This clonotype was found a few times. The chain links TRBV6-1 to TRBJ2-7, with TRBD2 matching 11 bases. Germline CDR1 and CDR2: MNHNS and SASEGT. The CDR3 totals 15 residues. J lost 4 bases, V lost 4 bases, and 6 bases had no gene match. The CDR3 sequence: CASSVRLAGSYEQYF. As DNA, the CDR3 is TGTGCCAGCAGTGTTCGACTAGCGGGATCGTACGAGCAGTACTTC.

This sequence joins TRBV12-3 or TRBV12-4 and TRBJ2-1, with 11 bases that match TRBD2. The CDR3 extends over 16 amino acids. The ends lost 5 bases at V and 4 bases at J; junction bases unmatched: 7. This CDR3 reads CASSPLTSGIYNEQFF. CDR3 sequence (DNA): TGTGCCAGCAGTCCCCTGACTAGCGGGATTTACAATGAGCAGTTCTTC.

This clonotype was seen a handful of times. The chain combines TRBV6-5 with TRBJ2-7; TRBD2 aligns across 10 bases. Germline loops: CDR1 MNHEY, CDR2 SVGAGI. The CDR3 totals 16 residues. Trimming took 2 bases from V and 3 from J; bases not matched to a gene: 7. The CDR3 loop reads CASSYATSGTYYEQYF. CDR3 nucleotide sequence: TGTGCCAGCAGTTACGCTACTAGCGGGACTTACTACGAGCAGTACTTC.

This clonotype was seen ten or more times. This chain uses TRBV12-3 or TRBV12-4 with TRBJ1-1; D possibly corresponds to TRBD1 (5 bases). The CDR3 loop spans 14 amino acids. V was cut by 6 bases and J by 0 bases, with 11 bases left in between. The CDR3 bases are TGTGCCAGCAGGGGTGGGACGGTGAACACTGAAGCTTTCTTT. Protein: CASRGGTVNTEAFF.

This clonotype was seen a few times. The rearrangement links TRBV29-1 to TRBJ1-1; D is possibly TRBD1 (6 bases). Looked up from germline, CDR1 is SQVTM and CDR2 is ANQGSEA. V gave up 4 bases and J gave up 3 bases, with 6 bases separating them. The CDR3 spans 11 residues. The chain's CDR3 is CSVGTDTEAFF. CDR3 coding DNA: TGCAGCGTTGGGACAGACACTGAAGCTTTCTTT.

The gene calls are TRBV7-2 and TRBJ2-4, with TRBD1 matching over 8 bases. Unmatched junction bases numbered 13, after V lost 3 bases and J lost 12 bases. The CDR3 runs to 15 residues. Germline CDR1 SGHTA, CDR2 FQGNSA. The CDR3 DNA is TGTGCCAGCAGCTTGGGATCGGGACAGGCCCCCAGTCAGTACTTC. It translates to CASSLGSGQAPSQYF.

In this sample, this clonotype turned up many times. The gene calls are TRBV7-9 and TRBJ2-1, with D perhaps matching TRBD1 (7 bases). Trimming cost V 5 bases and J 10 bases, with 15 bases left between them. CDR3 length equals 13 residues. The V gene's germline CDR1 is SEHNR and CDR2 FQNEAQ (reference sequence). The CDR3 DNA is TGTGCCAGCAGCCCGAGACAGGGAGGAGAGCAGTTCTTC. As protein: CASSPRQGGEQFF.

This clonotype came up a few times. The chain couples TRBV4-2 to TRBJ2-2; tentatively, D is TRBD1 (5 bases). The CDR3 covers 16 residues. V dropped 0 bases and J dropped 8 bases, with 16 bases sitting between them. The germline CDR1 and CDR2 sequences are LGHNA and YNFKEQ. CDR3 loop: CASSQDLVQVRGELFF. DNA of the CDR3: TGTGCCAGCAGCCAAGATCTAGTACAGGTTCGTGGGGAGCTGTTTTTT.

This clonotype was seen repeatedly, ten times or more. The chain carries TRBV5-1 and TRBJ1-1; TRBD1 might be the D (6 bases). The germline V gene has CDR1 SGHRS and CDR2 YFSETQ. CDR3 length: 14 amino acids. Trimming stripped 2 bases from V and 5 bases from J, with 13 bases between. Written as DNA, the CDR3 is TGCGCCAGCAGCTTAGGGGGATTTGGAACTGAAGCTTTCTTT. Translation: CASSLGGFGTEAFF. The full variable domain, with the rest looked up from reference TRBV5-1 and TRBJ1-1, is KAGVTQTPRYLIKTRGQQVTLSCSPISGHRSVSWYQQTPGQGLQFLFEYFSETQRNKGNFPGRFSGRQFSNSRSEMNVSTLELGDSALYLCASSLGGFGTEAFFGQGTRLTVV.

This sequence joins TRBV27 and TRBJ1-1; D unclear. Germline V lookup: CDR1 MNHEY, CDR2 SMNVEV (reference sequence). The CDR3 contains 14 residues. The V and J ends lost 3 bases and 6 bases respectively, with 14 bases between them. This CDR3 is CASSFRGRVPEAFF. In DNA form, the CDR3 reads TGTGCCAGCAGTTTCCGAGGGAGGGTCCCTGAAGCTTTCTTT.

As concerns this clonotype: One end of the junction does not line up with germline, which may come from a read error. The chain couples TRBV3-1 to TRBJ1-1; 9 bases line up with TRBD1. Germline V CDR1 and CDR2: LGHDT, YNNKEL (reference sequence). CDR3 length equals 15 residues. CDR3 coding DNA: TGTGCCTGCAGCCAATGGGACAGGGAGGACACTGAAGCTTTCTTT. Amino acids: CACSQWDREDTEAFF.